The 10 T cell receptor beta chains presented below share a single source sample, sequenced in a study of CD4 T cell repertoires in COVID-19. This table comes from immunoSEQ multiplex PCR, and its TCRdb copy is limited to in-frame clones, with some not included. The sample includes about 24,000 clones, roughly 93% of them seen just once. Sequencing was done directly on freshly isolated, uncultured memory T cells. The sample consisted of circulating follicular helper CD4+ T cells (cTfh) from blood, taken before the COVID-19 pandemic. Receptor source: a human donor who had COVID-19.

The chain is built from TRBV18 and TRBJ2-1, with 10 positions matching TRBD2. Germline CDR1 reads KGHSH; CDR2 reads LQKENI. V dropped 2 bases and J dropped 12; count of bases not matched to a gene: 7. This CDR3 has 14 amino acids. This chain's CDR3 is CASSPSDLAGGQFF. The CDR3 DNA sequence: TGTGCCAGCTCACCATCCGACTTAGCGGGGGGGCAGTTCTTC.

The gene calls are TRBV30 and TRBJ1-1; a weak D match, TRBD1 (6 bases). Trimming shortened V by 7 bases and J by 3 bases, and 18 bases separated the two germline ends. Germline V gene lookup returns CDR1 GTSNPN and CDR2 SVGIG (reference sequence). The CDR3 consists of 14 residues. Written as DNA, the CDR3 is TGTGCCTCAATAAGGGGGGGGCTTTACACTGAAGCTTTCTTT. Its translation: CASIRGGLYTEAFF.

The chain links TRBV6-1 to TRBJ2-7; 8 bases are shared with TRBD2. Germline V gene data show CDR1 as MNHNS and CDR2 as SASEGT. The CDR3 is made up of 14 amino acids. J gave up 4 bases and V 7 bases, and 9 bases lay outside the gene matches. CDR3 loop: CASKPAGGWYEQYF. DNA for the CDR3: TGTGCCAGCAAGCCGGCGGGAGGTTGGTACGAGCAGTACTTC.

The chain links TRBV7-2 to TRBJ2-2; D might be TRBD1 (8 bases). The CDR3 extends over 15 amino acids. From germline, CDR1 is SGHTA and CDR2 FQGNSA. Trimming left V 5 bases short and J 7 bases short, with 17 bases between. The CDR3 is CASSRGQGGFGELFF. The CDR3 nucleotides read TGTGCCAGCAGCCGAGGACAGGGAGGGTTCGGGGAGCTGTTTTTT.

This chain joins TRBV7-3 and TRBJ2-5; 7 nucleotides match TRBD2. Germline trimming cut 5 bases from V and 6 bases from J; bases unmatched to any gene: 9. This CDR3 is built from 14 residues. Germline-derived CDR1 and CDR2 are SGHTA and FQGTGA. The DNA for the CDR3 is TGTGCCAGCAGCACGGGACCGGGGGGAAAGACCCAGTACTTC. Amino acids: CASSTGPGGKTQYF.

The genes are TRBV5-1 and TRBJ2-2, with TRBD1 matching 10 bases. The V and J ends lost 2 bases and 8 bases, in that order; junction bases with no gene match: 15. The CDR3 spans 18 residues. Germline lookup yields CDR1 SGHRS and CDR2 YFSETQ. CDR3 coding DNA: TGCGCCAGCAGCTTCCTACCCGGGACAGGGGCCGGAGTGGGGGAGCTGTTTTTT. It is translated as CASSFLPGTGAGVGELFF. Drawing the rest from reference TRBV5-1 and TRBJ2-2, the complete variable domain is KAGVTQTPRYLIKTRGQQVTLSCSPISGHRSVSWYQQTPGQGLQFLFEYFSETQRNKGNFPGRFSGRQFSNSRSEMNVSTLELGDSALYLCASSFLPGTGAGVGELFFGEGSRLTVL.

The rearrangement links TRBV4-1 to TRBJ2-5; 10 nucleotides agree with TRBD1. This CDR3 is 16 amino acids long. V lost 0 bases to trimming and J lost 5 bases; unmatched junction nucleotides: 6. The germline gives CDR1 MGHRA, CDR2 YSYEKL. The CDR3 is CASSQESTGGAETQYF. DNA of the CDR3: TGCGCCAGCAGCCAAGAGTCGACAGGGGGCGCGGAGACCCAGTACTTC.

This chain connects TRBV4-2 to TRBJ1-4, with 9 bases identical to TRBD1. CDR1 and CDR2 (germline): LGHNA, YNFKEQ. The V segment lost 0 bases and the J segment 7 bases; nucleotides outside the gene matches: 6. The CDR3 runs 16 residues. CDR3 bases: TGTGCCAGCAGCCAAGACGCAGGGACAGGGTCTGAAAAACTGTTTTTT. This encodes CASSQDAGTGSEKLFF.

The chain carries TRBV4-2 and TRBJ2-1; TRBD2 agrees at 11 bases. With V trimmed by 0 bases and J by 7 bases, 8 bases remained unmatched. Germline loops: CDR1 LGHNA, CDR2 YNFKEQ. This CDR3 spans 17 amino acids. The DNA of the CDR3 is TGTGCCAGCAGCCAAGATTGGCTAGCGGGAGGCCGTAATGAGCAGTTCTTC. Translated, it gives CASSQDWLAGGRNEQFF.

The gene calls are TRBV6-1 and TRBJ2-7; a possible D gene is TRBD1 (5 bases). Trimming removed 7 bases from V and 0 bases from J, with 13 bases in between. The CDR3 has 14 residues. The germline V gene encodes CDR1 MNHNS and CDR2 SASEGT. The CDR3: CASKPGRGSYEQYF. Here the CDR3 DNA reads TGTGCCAGCAAGCCCGGAAGGGGCTCCTACGAGCAGTACTTC.